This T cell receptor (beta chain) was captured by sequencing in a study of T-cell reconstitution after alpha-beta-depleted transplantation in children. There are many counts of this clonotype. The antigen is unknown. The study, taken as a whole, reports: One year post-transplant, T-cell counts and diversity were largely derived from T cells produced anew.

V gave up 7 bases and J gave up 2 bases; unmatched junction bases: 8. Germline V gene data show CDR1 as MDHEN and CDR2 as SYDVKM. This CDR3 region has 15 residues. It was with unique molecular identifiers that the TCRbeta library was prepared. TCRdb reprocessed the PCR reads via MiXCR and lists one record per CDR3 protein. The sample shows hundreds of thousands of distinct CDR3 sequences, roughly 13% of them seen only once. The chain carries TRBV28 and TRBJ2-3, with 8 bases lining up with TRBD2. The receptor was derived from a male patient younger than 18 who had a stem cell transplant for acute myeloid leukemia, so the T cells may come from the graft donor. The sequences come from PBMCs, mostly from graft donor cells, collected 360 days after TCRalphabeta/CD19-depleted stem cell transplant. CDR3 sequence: CASIVAGLSTDTQYF. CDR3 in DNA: TGTGCCAGCATAGTAGCGGGACTTTCCACAGATACGCAGTATTTT.